Detailed here is one T cell receptor (beta chain). The entry originates in a study of blood T cell repertoires in COVID-19. Study background: PBMCs, B-cell-depleted T cells, or T cells were the source of the cDNA or gDNA that made up the material.

This CDR3 is built from 15 residues. The V and J ends lost 3 bases and 4 bases respectively, with 15 bases between them. The germline V gene has CDR1 MNHEY and CDR2 SVGEGT. Sequencing used immunoSEQ multiplex PCR; TCRdb keeps in-frame clones, though not all of them. The sample records around 57,000 clones, over 75% being singletons. This clonotype was obtained from a man aged 45 to 65 with active COVID-19. Source material: peripheral blood. This chain uses TRBV6-2 or TRBV6-3 with TRBJ1-1; D is perhaps TRBD1 (6 bases). CDR3 bases: TGTGCCAGCAGTTATCCTACAGGGATGGGCACTGAAGCTTTCTTT. It translates to CASSYPTGMGTEAFF.